The next 7 T cell receptor beta chains were all read from a single sample in a study of beta chain features in type 1 diabetes. Findings and limits, study-wide: Moderate but significant shortening of TCRB CDR3s was recorded in all four CD4+ subsets from Type 1 diabetes patients.

No antigen has been assigned to these receptors. Sequencing targeted expressed TCRB transcripts, as all isolated RNA had been reverse transcribed. The protocol was immunoSEQ multiplex PCR, while the TCRdb copy is restricted to in-frame clones and leaves out a portion. The repertoire has 25,000 to 30,000 clones, roughly three fifths of them found once; the top ten carry over 1.2%. Sequenced sample: Tregs from blood. The source is a woman under 30 with type 1 diabetes.

The chain is built from TRBV27 and TRBJ2-3; TRBD1 is a possible D gene (6 bases). V was shortened by 5 bases and J by 0 bases, with 12 bases between the two germline ends. The CDR3 is 15 amino acids. The germline CDR1 and CDR2 sequences are MNHEY and SMNVEV (reference sequence). The CDR3 protein is CASSDSRGSTDTQYF. Here the CDR3 DNA reads TGTGCCAGCAGTGACTCAAGGGGGAGCACAGATACGCAGTATTTT.

This clone has only a few counts. This chain joins TRBV5-1 and TRBJ2-1, with 9 bases lining up with TRBD1. The CDR3 has 16 amino acids. V was pared by 4 bases and J by 6 bases, with 11 bases of the junction left unmatched. Germline V CDR1 and CDR2: SGHRS, YFSETQ. The CDR3 spells CASSPQGQGIGNEQFF. The CDR3 region has the DNA TGCGCCAGCAGCCCACAGGGACAGGGAATAGGCAATGAGCAGTTCTTC.

This chain joins TRBV2 and TRBJ2-3, with D possibly being TRBD2 (5 bases). Trimming pared 1 base from V and 3 bases from J, leaving 11 bases between. The CDR3 loop spans 15 amino acids. The germline CDR1 and CDR2 sequences are SNHLY and FYNNEI. The CDR3 here is CASSEEALVTDTQYF. CDR3 nucleotides: TGTGCCAGCAGTGAAGAGGCACTAGTAACAGATACGCAGTATTTT.

The chain uses TRBV6-5 and TRBJ2-2, with a weak D call TRBD1 (5 bases). Germline CDR1 and CDR2: MNHEY and SVGAGI. V was cut by 1 base and J by 3 bases, with 12 bases left in between. The CDR3 extends over 16 amino acids. CDR3 bases: TGTGCCAGCAGTTACTGGGCAGGGTGGGACACCGGGGAGCTGTTTTTT. This gives the protein CASSYWAGWDTGELFF.

This clone has only one observation. The chain couples TRBV4-3 to TRBJ2-1; D is possibly TRBD1 (6 bases). V lost 5 bases and J 2 bases, leaving 10 bases between the germline ends. Per germline, CDR1 LGHNA and CDR2 YSLEER. The CDR3 is made up of 14 amino acids. CDR3 sequence (DNA): TGCGCCAGCAGCACAGGGCCGGCCTACAATGAGCAGTTCTTC. This translates into CASSTGPAYNEQFF.

The V and J genes are TRBV2 and TRBJ1-5, with D hard to call. CDR3 length: 14 residues. Germline V CDR1 and CDR2: SNHLY, FYNNEI. The V and J ends lost 2 bases and 5 bases respectively, with 10 bases between them. CDR3 coding DNA: TGTGCCAGCAGTGAAAGGCGGGGATATCAGCCCCAGCATTTT. Translated, it gives CASSERRGYQPQHF. Together with reference TRBV2 and TRBJ1-5, the CDR3 gives the full variable domain: EPEVTQTPSHQVTQMGQEVILRCVPISNHLYFYWYRQILGQKVEFLVSFYNNEISEKSEIFDDQFSVERPDGSNFTLKIRSTKLEDSAMYFCASSERRGYQPQHFGDGTRLSIL.

This chain connects TRBV5-1 to TRBJ2-5; 11 bases align to TRBD2. Near its end, the DNA agrees better with TRBJ2-7, so the J call may be wrong. There are 16 residues in the CDR3. Germline V gene lookup returns CDR1 SGHRS and CDR2 YFSETQ. The CDR3 DNA reads as TGCGCCAGCAGCTCTACGGTAGCGGGAGGGCTCTACGAGCAGTACTTC. As protein: CASSSTVAGGLYEQYF.